This TCR beta chain derives from a study of PD-L1 blockade in urothelial cancer. On the study more broadly: Every 3 weeks, patients received intravenous atezolizumab 1,200 mg, beginning 2014. Investigators checked blood 3 weeks (second dose) and 6 weeks after treatment start.

Documented time point: peripheral blood 6 weeks after treatment start. Of note for this clone: Its antigen is still unknown.

Germline assignment: CDR1 MRHNA and CDR2 SNTAGT. There are 15 residues in the CDR3. The J segment lost 4 bases and the V segment lost 6 bases, leaving 5 bases of the junction unmatched. Added to each PCR by spiking were synthetic TCR analog templates. Assay used: immunoSEQ multiplex PCR; TCRdb lists only in-frame clones, some missing. The data show around 46,000 clones, with more than 75% seen just once and 2% to 3% held by the top ten. Findings of the study overall: In blood sampled pretreatment, TCR clonality below the median predicted better survival.

The input for sequencing was PBMCs, taken around atezolizumab (anti-PD-L1) treatment. The gene calls are TRBV6-4 and TRBJ2-6; 8 nucleotides align to TRBD2. The TCR sequence derives from a man aged 60 to 69 with urothelial cancer. CDR3 region: CASSPGGAGANVLTF. The CDR3 coding sequence is TGTGCCAGCAGCCCCGGGGGGGCCGGGGCCAACGTCCTGACTTTC.